The T cell receptor (beta chain) described here comes from a study of CD8+ T cells in alopecia areata. Study-wide context: Treated patients took oral tofacitinib at 5 to 10 mg twice daily. People stayed on tofacitinib for 6 to 18 months, then stopped the drug for 6 months. Whole-study findings and limits: Higher clonality and more expanded CD8+ clones appeared in lesional than normal scalp. Relative to mice, TCR sharing across patients was less clear, a difference possibly HLA-related.

RNA extraction and reverse transcription yielded cDNA as sequencing template. Data came from immunoSEQ multiplex PCR; TCRdb stores just in-frame clones and leaves some out. The table shows some 130,000 clones, with about 60% occurring only once. The CDR3 is 17 residues long. Trimming removed 1 base at V and 0 bases at J, with 13 bases between. The germline V gene has CDR1 LNHNV and CDR2 YYDKDF (reference sequence). For this clone: Its antigen is as yet unknown.

The V and J genes are TRBV15 and TRBJ2-4; D ambiguous. This specimen consisted of CD4+ T cells sorted from blood, obtained at week 0. The receptor was isolated from a human donor with alopecia areata. The chain's CDR3 is CATSRVSHDGAKNIQYF. The CDR3, as DNA: TGTGCCACCAGCAGAGTATCTCACGATGGAGCCAAAAACATTCAGTACTTC.